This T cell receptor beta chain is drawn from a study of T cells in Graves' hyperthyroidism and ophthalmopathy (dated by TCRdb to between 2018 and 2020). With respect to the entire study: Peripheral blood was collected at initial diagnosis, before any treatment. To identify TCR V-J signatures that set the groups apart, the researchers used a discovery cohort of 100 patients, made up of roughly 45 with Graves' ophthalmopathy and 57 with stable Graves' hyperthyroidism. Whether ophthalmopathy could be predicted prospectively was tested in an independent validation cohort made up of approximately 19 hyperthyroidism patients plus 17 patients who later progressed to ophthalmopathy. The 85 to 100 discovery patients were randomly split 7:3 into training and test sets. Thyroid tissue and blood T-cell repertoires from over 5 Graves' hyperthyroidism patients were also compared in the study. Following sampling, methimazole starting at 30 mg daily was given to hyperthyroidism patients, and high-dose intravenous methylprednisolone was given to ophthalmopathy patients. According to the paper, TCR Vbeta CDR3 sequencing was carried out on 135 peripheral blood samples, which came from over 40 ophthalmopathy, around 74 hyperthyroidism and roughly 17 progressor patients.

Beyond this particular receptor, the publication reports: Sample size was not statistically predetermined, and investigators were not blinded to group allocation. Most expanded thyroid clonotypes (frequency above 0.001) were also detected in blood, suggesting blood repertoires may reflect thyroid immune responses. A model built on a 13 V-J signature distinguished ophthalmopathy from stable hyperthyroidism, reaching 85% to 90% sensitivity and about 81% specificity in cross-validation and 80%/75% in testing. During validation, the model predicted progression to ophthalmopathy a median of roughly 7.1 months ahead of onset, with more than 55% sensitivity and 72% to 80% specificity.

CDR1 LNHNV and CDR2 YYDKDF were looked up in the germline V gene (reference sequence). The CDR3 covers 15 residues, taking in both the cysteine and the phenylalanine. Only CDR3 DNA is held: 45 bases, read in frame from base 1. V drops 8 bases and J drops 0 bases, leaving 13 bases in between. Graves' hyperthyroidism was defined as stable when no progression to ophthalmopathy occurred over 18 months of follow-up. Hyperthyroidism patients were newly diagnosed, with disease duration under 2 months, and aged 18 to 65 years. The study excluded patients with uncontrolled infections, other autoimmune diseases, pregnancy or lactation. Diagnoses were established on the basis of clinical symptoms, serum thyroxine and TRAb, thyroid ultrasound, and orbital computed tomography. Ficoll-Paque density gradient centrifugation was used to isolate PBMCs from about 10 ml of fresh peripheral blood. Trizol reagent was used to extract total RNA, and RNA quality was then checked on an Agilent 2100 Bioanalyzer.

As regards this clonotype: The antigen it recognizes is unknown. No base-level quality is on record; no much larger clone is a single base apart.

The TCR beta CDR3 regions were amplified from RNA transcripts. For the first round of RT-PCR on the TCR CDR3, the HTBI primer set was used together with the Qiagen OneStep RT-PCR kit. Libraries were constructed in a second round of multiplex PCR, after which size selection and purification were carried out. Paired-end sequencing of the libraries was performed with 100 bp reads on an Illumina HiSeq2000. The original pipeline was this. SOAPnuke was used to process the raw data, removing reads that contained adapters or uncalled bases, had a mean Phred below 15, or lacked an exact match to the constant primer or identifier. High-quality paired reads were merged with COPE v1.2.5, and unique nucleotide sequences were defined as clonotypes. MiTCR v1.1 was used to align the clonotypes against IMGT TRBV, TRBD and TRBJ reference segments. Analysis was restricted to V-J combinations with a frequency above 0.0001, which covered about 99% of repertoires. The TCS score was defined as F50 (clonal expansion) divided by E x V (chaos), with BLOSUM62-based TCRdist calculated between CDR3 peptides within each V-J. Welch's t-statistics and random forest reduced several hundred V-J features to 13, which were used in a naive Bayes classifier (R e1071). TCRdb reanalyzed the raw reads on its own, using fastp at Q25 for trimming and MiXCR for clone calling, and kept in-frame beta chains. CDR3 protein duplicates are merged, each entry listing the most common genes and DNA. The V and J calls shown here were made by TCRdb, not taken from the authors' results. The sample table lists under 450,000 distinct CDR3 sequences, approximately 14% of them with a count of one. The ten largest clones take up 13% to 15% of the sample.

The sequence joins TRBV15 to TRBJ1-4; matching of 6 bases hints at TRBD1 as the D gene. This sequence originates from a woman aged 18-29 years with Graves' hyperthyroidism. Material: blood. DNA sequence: TGTGCCACCGCTCGAGGGGGACCAACTAATGAAAAACTGTTTTTT. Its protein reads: CATARGGPTNEKLFF. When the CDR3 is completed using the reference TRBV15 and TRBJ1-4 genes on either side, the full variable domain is DAMVIQNPRYQVTQFGKPVTLSCSQTLNHNVMYWYQQKSSQAPKLLFHYYDKDFNNEADTPDNFQSRRPNTSFCFLDIRSPGLGDTAMYLCATARGGPTNEKLFFGSGTQLSVL.